The 7 T cell receptor beta chains listed next were all sequenced from one sample in a study of T cell responses to AZD1222 COVID-19 vaccine. TCRdb's copy holds only in-frame clones and misses some; the assay was immunoSEQ multiplex PCR. The table includes over 120,000 clones, 70% to 90% detected once. The material sequenced was peripheral blood, taken on day 0 of AZD1222 vaccination. The receptors derive from an adult in good health.

The chain recombines TRBV6-4 with TRBJ2-1; 9 nucleotides match TRBD2. CDR1 MRHNA and CDR2 SNTAGT come from the germline V gene. V gave up 0 bases and J gave up 0 bases; unmatched junction bases: 3. The CDR3 spans 17 residues. This CDR3 is CASSDSPSGNSYNEQFF. The CDR3 bases are TGTGCCAGCAGTGACTCTCCTAGCGGGAACTCCTACAATGAGCAGTTCTTC.

V gene TRBV10-1 combines with J gene TRBJ2-5, with a tentative D call TRBD2 (6 bases). Germline V lookup: CDR1 WNHNN, CDR2 SYGVQD (reference sequence). Trimming took 3 bases from V and 3 from J, leaving 11 bases between them. The CDR3 contains 14 residues. CDR3 in DNA: TGCGCCAGCAGTGATGGCGGGACTGAAGAGACCCAGTACTTC. Its protein product is CASSDGGTEETQYF.

The chain joins TRBV6-1 to TRBJ1-1, with D possibly being TRBD1 (5 bases). This CDR3 is 17 amino acids long. CDR1 is MNHNS, CDR2 SASEGT, per germline. Trimming left V 4 bases short and J 4 bases short, with 22 bases between. The CDR3 protein is CASSVSGGPPAGTEAFF. The CDR3 nucleotides are TGTGCCAGCAGTGTAAGCGGGGGACCCCCGGCAGGCACTGAAGCTTTCTTT.

This clone came up a few times. The chain uses TRBV12-5 and TRBJ2-1; 7 bases agree with TRBD2. The CDR3 is made up of 12 amino acids. Germline V gives CDR1 LGHNT, CDR2 FRNRAP. After removal of 6 bases from V and 15 bases from J, the junction contained 11 bases not matched to a gene. CDR3 coding DNA: TGTGCTAGTGGCGACCGGGGGGTTCAGCGGTTCTTC. It encodes CASGDRGVQRFF.

The chain has TRBV5-6 and TRBJ1-1, with TRBD1 as a possible D gene (6 bases). The CDR3 length is 15 residues. Germline-derived CDR1 and CDR2 are SGHDT and YYEEEE. The V gene lost 5 bases and the J gene lost 0 bases, with 14 bases spanning the gap. CDR3 in amino acids: CASSNRGGMNTEAFF. The CDR3 nucleotides are TGTGCCAGCAGTAACAGAGGGGGAATGAACACTGAAGCTTTCTTT.

The V call is TRBV6-5, the J call TRBJ1-2, with TRBD1 matching 9 bases. The CDR3 extends over 14 amino acids. The germline CDR1 and CDR2 sequences are MNHEY and SVGAGI. V was pared by 6 bases and J by 6 bases, with 8 bases of the junction left unmatched. The chain's CDR3 is CASRKGTGFDGYTF. CDR3 nucleotides: TGTGCCAGCAGGAAGGGGACAGGGTTTGATGGCTACACCTTC.

The J gene is TRBJ2-1, the V gene TRBV10-2, with D perhaps TRBD1 (6 bases). The CDR3 is 14 amino acids. Germline-derived CDR1 and CDR2 are WSHSY and SAAADI. V was pared by 6 bases and J by 0 bases, with 9 bases between. The DNA of the CDR3 is TGCGCCAGCAGCAGGGGTAGCTCCTACAATGAGCAGTTCTTC. It is translated as CASSRGSSYNEQFF.